This passage covers 26 T cell receptor beta chains from one sample sequenced in a study of a mutant IDH1 vaccine in newly diagnosed glioma. Described time point: baseline, week 1 (first vaccination visit). Treatment meaning: pre-vaccination baseline after standard-of-care therapy. Method: immunoSEQ multiplex PCR; TCRdb's copy keeps in-frame clones and lacks some. Here the sample spans 85,000 to 100,000 clones, around three quarters being singletons. Specimen: PBMCs, collected from a glioma patient treated with radiotherapy, temozolomide or both. Source of these receptors: a man between 40 and 49 years old with glioma.

V usage is TRBV12-2 and J usage is TRBJ1-6; TRBD1 reflects the table's D call only, with no check against the DNA. TRBV12-2 constitutes a pseudogene. CDR3 length equals 15 residues. This chain's CDR3 is CASRLGTGNNSPLHF. The CDR3 DNA follows: TGTGCAAGTCGCTTAGGGACAGGGAATAATTCACCCCTCCACTTT.

The chain employs TRBV28 and TRBJ2-7; D unclear. V was clipped by 1 base and J by 6 bases, with 13 bases between them. The CDR3 has 14 amino acids. Germline values: CDR1 MDHEN, CDR2 SYDVKM. The CDR3 coding sequence is TGTGCCAGCAGTTTATCAGTTCGTGGTTCCGAGCAGTACTTC. This sequence encodes CASSLSVRGSEQYF.

CDR3 amino acids: CASSYSAGGLTDTQYF. CDR3 nucleotide sequence: TGTGCCAGCAGTTACTCGGCGGGAGGCCTCACAGATACGCAGTATTTT. The V gene is TRBV6-5, the J gene TRBJ2-3; TRBD2 agrees at 8 bases. CDR3 length: 16 amino acids. The V gene end was trimmed by 0 bases and the J gene end by 2 bases; junction bases not matched to a gene: 4. Germline V gene lookup returns CDR1 MNHEY and CDR2 SVGAGI.

This clone was detected only a few times. The V call is TRBV21-1, the J call TRBJ2-1; the table assigns TRBD1, which was not confirmed against the DNA. TRBV21-1 is a known pseudogene. The CDR3 contains 14 residues. The CDR3 reads CASRYRGLGNEQFF. In DNA, the CDR3 is TGTGCCAGCAGGTACAGGGGGCTGGGAAATGAGCAGTTCTTC.

CDR3 in DNA: TGTGCCAGCAGCTTAGCCGCTAACTATGGCTACACCTTC. Residues: CASSLAANYGYTF. The chain carries TRBV7-2 and TRBJ1-2; D is unresolved. CDR1 SGHTA and CDR2 FQGNSA come from the germline V gene. V gave up 0 bases and J gave up 0 bases, with 2 bases separating them. The CDR3 covers 13 residues.

The V gene is TRBV4-3, the J gene TRBJ1-1; 8 bases fit TRBD1. Losses at the gene ends were 0 bases for V and 8 bases for J; bases not matched to a gene: 8. CDR1 and CDR2 (germline): LGHNA, YSLEER. The CDR3 is made up of 15 amino acids. The CDR3 here is CASSQDYPGGKEAFF. The CDR3 DNA follows: TGCGCCAGCAGCCAAGATTATCCAGGGGGCAAGGAAGCTTTCTTT.

The chain joins TRBV6-5 to TRBJ1-4, with TRBD1 as a possible D gene (5 bases). CDR1 is MNHEY and CDR2 is SVGAGI in the germline V gene. The ends were cut back, 8 bases at V and 0 bases at J, with 13 bases in the middle. CDR3 size: 15 residues. The CDR3 here is CASRRDAATNEKLFF. CDR3 sequence (DNA): TGTGCCAGCCGCCGGGACGCCGCAACTAATGAAAAACTGTTTTTT.

The chain carries TRBV13 and TRBJ1-6; D not certain. Germline V gives CDR1 PRHDT, CDR2 FYEKMQ (reference sequence). CDR3 length: 16 amino acids. V dropped 2 bases and J dropped 9 bases, with 17 bases sitting between them. The CDR3 coding sequence is TGTGCCAGCAGCTTAAATCCATCTAGGTCGACTTCACCCCTCCACTTT. Its translation is CASSLNPSRSTSPLHF.

The rearrangement uses TRBV2 and TRBJ2-2; no definite D call. Germline CDR1 is SNHLY and CDR2 is FYNNEI. Trimming cost V 7 bases and J 3 bases, with 12 bases left between them. This CDR3 is 14 amino acids long. The DNA for the CDR3 is TGTGCCAGCATGGCCGGGTCATACACCGGGGAGCTGTTTTTT. Residues: CASMAGSYTGELFF.

The chain recombines TRBV7-9 with TRBJ1-3; 10 positions match TRBD1. Germline trimming cut 5 bases from V and 5 bases from J; bases unmatched to any gene: 6. CDR3 length: 15 amino acids. Germline V gene sequence: CDR1 SEHNR, CDR2 FQNEAQ (reference sequence). DNA of the CDR3: TGTGCCAGCAGCCTCCAGGACAGGGGGAGAAACACCATATATTTT. Amino acids: CASSLQDRGRNTIYF.

This clone has just a few counts. The V and J genes are TRBV29-1 and TRBJ1-2; no firm D call. V lost 0 bases to trimming and J lost 5 bases, with 16 bases between them. CDR3 size: 15 residues. CDR1 is SQVTM, CDR2 ANQGSEA, per germline. The CDR3 nucleotides read TGCAGCGTTGAAGATCGTAGGAACGCCCTTTATGGCTACACCTTC. Amino acid sequence: CSVEDRRNALYGYTF.

This clone has just a few counts. This chain joins TRBV2 and TRBJ1-4; 7 bases are shared with TRBD1. The CDR3 extends over 14 amino acids. The germline V gene has CDR1 SNHLY and CDR2 FYNNEI. V was pared by 1 base and J by 7 bases, with 3 bases of the junction left unmatched. CDR3 loop: CASSEGGGVEKLFF. The CDR3, as DNA: TGTGCCAGCAGTGAAGGAGGGGGCGTTGAAAAACTGTTTTTT.

The chain is built from TRBV15 and TRBJ2-2; a possible D gene is TRBD1 (6 bases). CDR1 and CDR2 from the germline V gene are LNHNV and YYDKDF (reference sequence). This CDR3 comprises 14 residues. Trimming took 3 bases from V and 5 from J, leaving 10 bases between them. CDR3: CATSSAGETGELFF. The CDR3 DNA sequence: TGTGCCACCAGCAGTGCAGGGGAGACCGGGGAGCTGTTTTTT.

The chain couples TRBV19 to TRBJ2-5, with TRBD1 matching 9 bases. After removal of 2 bases from V and 5 bases from J, the junction contained 6 bases not matched to a gene. Germline V CDR1 and CDR2: LNHDA, SQIVND (reference sequence). The CDR3 loop spans 15 amino acids. CDR3 sequence reads: CASSISTGGRETQYF. CDR3 in DNA: TGTGCCAGTAGTATATCTACAGGGGGCAGGGAGACCCAGTACTTC.

The rearrangement links TRBV30 to TRBJ2-7; D is unclear. Germline V CDR1 and CDR2: GTSNPN, SVGIG (reference sequence). This CDR3 spans 12 amino acids. V was cut by 3 bases and J by 3 bases, with 9 bases left in between. The chain's CDR3 is CAWRSGGYEQYF. DNA for the CDR3: TGTGCCTGGAGGTCTGGCGGCTACGAGCAGTACTTC.

For the CDR3, the DNA is TGTGCCAGCAGCGCAAATGTGGAAGGGAGGGCCTCCGGGGAGCTGTTTTTT. Its protein product is CASSANVEGRASGELFF. The V gene is TRBV9, the J gene TRBJ2-2; 7 positions agree with TRBD2. The length of the CDR3 is 17 residues. The junction had 14 bases not matched to a gene; V was cut back by 3 bases and J by 6 bases. The germline gives CDR1 SGDLS, CDR2 YYNGEE.

This clone was counted a single time. V gene TRBV7-9 combines with J gene TRBJ2-3; no reliable D call. V was trimmed by 0 bases and J by 0 bases, leaving 4 bases between them. This CDR3 comprises 14 residues. Germline CDR1 and CDR2: SEHNR and FQNEAQ (reference sequence). CDR3 amino acids: CASSLAHSTDTQYF. In DNA, the CDR3 is TGTGCCAGCAGCTTAGCACACAGCACAGATACGCAGTATTTT.

This chain links TRBV5-4 with TRBJ2-1, with 7 bases identical to TRBD1. Losses at the gene ends were 0 bases for V and 8 bases for J; bases not matched to a gene: 8. This CDR3 contains 15 residues. The germline CDR1 and CDR2 sequences are SGHNT and YYREEE (reference sequence). CDR3 in amino acids: CASSLDLGGQDEQFF. As DNA, the CDR3 is TGTGCCAGCAGCTTGGATCTAGGGGGCCAGGATGAGCAGTTCTTC.

The sample holds many counts of this clone. The V call is TRBV7-9, the J call TRBJ1-1; 8 nucleotides line up with TRBD1. Germline V gives CDR1 SEHNR, CDR2 FQNEAQ (reference sequence). This CDR3 spans 15 amino acids. J lost 3 bases, V lost 6 bases, and 9 bases had no gene match. For the CDR3, the DNA is TGTGCCAGCAGACACCGGGACAGGCTGTACACTGAAGCTTTCTTT. It specifies CASRHRDRLYTEAFF.

The rearrangement uses TRBV20-1 and TRBJ2-7; no reliable D call. CDR1 DFQATT and CDR2 SNEGSKA come from the germline V gene (reference sequence). There are 11 residues in the CDR3. Trimming took off 1 base at V and 5 bases at J, with 6 bases between the two ends. CDR3 bases: TGCAGTGCTAGAGTCATTCACGAGCAGTACTTC. It translates to CSARVIHEQYF.

As regards this clone: A much larger clone differs by one base, so this may be a read error. The CDR3 coding sequence is TGTGCCAGCAGTTGGAACTCCTACAATGAGCAGTTCTTC. This codes for CASSWNSYNEQFF. This chain links TRBV6-6 with TRBJ2-1; unclear D gene. The CDR3 spans 13 residues. Trimming took 4 bases from V and 0 from J, leaving 4 bases between them. From germline, CDR1 is MNHNY and CDR2 SVGAGI (reference sequence).

The V gene is TRBV7-9, the J gene TRBJ2-1; D is unclear. The CDR3 length is 15 residues. Trimming removed 6 bases at V and 0 bases at J, with 12 bases between. The germline V gene encodes CDR1 SEHNR and CDR2 FQNEAQ (reference sequence). In nucleotides, the CDR3 is TGTGCCAGCAGTTCCACAGAGAGCTCCTACAATGAGCAGTTCTTC. Residues: CASSSTESSYNEQFF.

This rearrangement joins TRBV4-2 to TRBJ2-7, with D maybe TRBD2 (6 bases). Trimming cost V 1 base and J 3 bases, with 19 bases left between them. The CDR3 contains 17 residues. Germline CDR1 is LGHNA and CDR2 is YNFKEQ. CDR3 sequence reads: CASSQAISEGILYEQYF. The CDR3 DNA sequence: TGTGCCAGCAGCCAAGCGATATCGGAGGGGATCCTCTACGAGCAGTACTTC.

V gene TRBV18 combines with J gene TRBJ2-5, with TRBD1 matching over 7 bases. Germline values: CDR1 KGHSH, CDR2 LQKENI. The CDR3 contains 15 residues. V lost 0 bases to trimming and J lost 1 base; unmatched junction nucleotides: 2. The DNA for the CDR3 is TGTGCCAGCTCACCACCGACAGGGTTCCAAGAGACCCAGTACTTC. Translation gives CASSPPTGFQETQYF.

The chain is built from TRBV15 and TRBJ2-7, with TRBD1 matching 10 bases. Germline V gene lookup returns CDR1 LNHNV and CDR2 YYDKDF (reference sequence). V dropped 4 bases and J dropped 0; count of bases not matched to a gene: 3. The CDR3 runs to 15 residues. CDR3: CATSIRQGASYEQYF. The CDR3 coding sequence is TGTGCCACCAGCATCCGACAGGGGGCCTCCTACGAGCAGTACTTC.

In this sample, this clone turned up a few times. The genes are TRBV11-2 and TRBJ1-1, with 7 bases aligning to TRBD1. V gave up 1 base and J gave up 6 bases; unmatched junction bases: 2. This CDR3 comprises 13 residues. CDR1 and CDR2 from the germline V gene are SGHAT and FQNNGV. In DNA form, the CDR3 reads TGTGCCAGCAGCTTAGGACAGGGCGCTGAAGCTTTCTTT. Its translation: CASSLGQGAEAFF.